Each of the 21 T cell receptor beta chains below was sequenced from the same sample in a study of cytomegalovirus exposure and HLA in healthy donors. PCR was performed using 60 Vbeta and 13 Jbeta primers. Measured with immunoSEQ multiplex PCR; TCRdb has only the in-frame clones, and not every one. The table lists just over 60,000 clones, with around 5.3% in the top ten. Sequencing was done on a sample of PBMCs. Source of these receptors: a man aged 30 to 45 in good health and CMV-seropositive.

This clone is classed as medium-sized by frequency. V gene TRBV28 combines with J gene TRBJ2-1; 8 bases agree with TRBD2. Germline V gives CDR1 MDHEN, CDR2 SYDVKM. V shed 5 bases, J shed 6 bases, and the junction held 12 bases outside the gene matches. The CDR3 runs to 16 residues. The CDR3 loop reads CASSPLLAEYLNEQFF. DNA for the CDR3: TGTGCCAGCAGTCCGTTACTAGCGGAATATCTCAATGAGCAGTTCTTC.

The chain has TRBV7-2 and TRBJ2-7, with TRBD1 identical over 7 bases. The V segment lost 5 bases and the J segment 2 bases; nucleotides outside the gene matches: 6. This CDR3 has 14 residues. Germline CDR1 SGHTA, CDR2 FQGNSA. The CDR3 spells CASSTGTAAYEQYF. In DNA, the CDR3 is TGTGCCAGCAGCACGGGGACAGCAGCCTACGAGCAGTACTTC.

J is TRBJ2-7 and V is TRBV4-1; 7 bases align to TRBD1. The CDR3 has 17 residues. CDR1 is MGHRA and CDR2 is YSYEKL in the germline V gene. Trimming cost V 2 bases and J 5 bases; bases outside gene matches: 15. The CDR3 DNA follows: TGCGCCAGCAGCCAACAAGTAAGGACAGGTACGATGGACGAGCAGTACTTC. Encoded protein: CASSQQVRTGTMDEQYF.

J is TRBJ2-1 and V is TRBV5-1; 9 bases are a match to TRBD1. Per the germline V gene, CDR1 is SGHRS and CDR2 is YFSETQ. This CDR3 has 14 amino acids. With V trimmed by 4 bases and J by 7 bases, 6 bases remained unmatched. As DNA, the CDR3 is TGCGCCAGCAGCCCCAGGGACAGGGTGAATGAGCAGTTCTTC. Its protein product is CASSPRDRVNEQFF.

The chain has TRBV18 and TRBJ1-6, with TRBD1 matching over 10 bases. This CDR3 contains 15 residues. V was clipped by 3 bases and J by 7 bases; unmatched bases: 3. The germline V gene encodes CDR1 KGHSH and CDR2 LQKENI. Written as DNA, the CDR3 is TGTGCCAGCTCACCCGGGACAGGGGCCAATTCACCCCTCCACTTT. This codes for CASSPGTGANSPLHF.

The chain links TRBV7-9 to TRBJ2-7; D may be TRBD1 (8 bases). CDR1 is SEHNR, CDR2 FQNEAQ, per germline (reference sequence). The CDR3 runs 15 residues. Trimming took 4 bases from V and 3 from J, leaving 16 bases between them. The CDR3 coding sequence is TGTGCCAGCAGCTCGCCAACAGGGGGGGACTACGAGCAGTACTTC. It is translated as CASSSPTGGDYEQYF.

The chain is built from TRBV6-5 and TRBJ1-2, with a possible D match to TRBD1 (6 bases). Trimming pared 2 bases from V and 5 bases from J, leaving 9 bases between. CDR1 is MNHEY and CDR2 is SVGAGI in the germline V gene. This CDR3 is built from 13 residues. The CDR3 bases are TGTGCCAGCAGTTACACCGGGACATATGGCTACACCTTC. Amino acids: CASSYTGTYGYTF.

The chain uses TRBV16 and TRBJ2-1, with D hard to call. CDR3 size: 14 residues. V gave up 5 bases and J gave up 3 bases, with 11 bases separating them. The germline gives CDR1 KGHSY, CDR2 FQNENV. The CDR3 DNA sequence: TGTGCCAGCAGCTCAACCCACAGCTACAATGAGCAGTTCTTC. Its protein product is CASSSTHSYNEQFF. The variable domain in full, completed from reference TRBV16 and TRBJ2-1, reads GEEVAQTPKHLVRGEGQKAKLYCAPIKGHSYVFWYQQVLKNEFKFLISFQNENVFDETGMPKERFSAKCLPNSPCSLEIQATKLEDSAVYFCASSSTHSYNEQFFGPGTRLTVL.

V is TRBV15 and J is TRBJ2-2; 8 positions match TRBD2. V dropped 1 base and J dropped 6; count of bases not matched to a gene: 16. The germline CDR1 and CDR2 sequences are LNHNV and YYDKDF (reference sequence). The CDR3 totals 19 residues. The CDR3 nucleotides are TGTGCCACCAGCAGAGGGAGCGGGAGTAATTTACGCGGGGCCGGGGAGCTGTTTTTT. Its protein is CATSRGSGSNLRGAGELFF.

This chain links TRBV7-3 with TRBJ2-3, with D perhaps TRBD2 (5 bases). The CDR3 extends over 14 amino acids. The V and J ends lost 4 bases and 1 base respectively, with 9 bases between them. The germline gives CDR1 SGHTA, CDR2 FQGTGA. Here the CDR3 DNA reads TGTGCCAGCAGCTCCAAGCGGCGCACAGATACGCAGTATTTT. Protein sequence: CASSSKRRTDTQYF.

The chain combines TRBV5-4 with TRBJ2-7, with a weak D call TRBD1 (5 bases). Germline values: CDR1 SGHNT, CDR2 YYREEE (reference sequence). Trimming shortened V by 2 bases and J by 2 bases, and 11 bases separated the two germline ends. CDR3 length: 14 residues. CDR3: CASSFRDRPYEQYF. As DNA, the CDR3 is TGTGCCAGCAGCTTCCGAGACAGACCCTACGAGCAGTACTTC.

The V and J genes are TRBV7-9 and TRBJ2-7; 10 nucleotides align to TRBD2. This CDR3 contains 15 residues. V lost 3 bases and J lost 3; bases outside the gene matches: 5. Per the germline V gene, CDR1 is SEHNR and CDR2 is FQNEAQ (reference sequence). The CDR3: CASSLYLAGDYEQYF. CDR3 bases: TGTGCCAGCAGCTTGTATCTAGCGGGAGACTACGAGCAGTACTTC. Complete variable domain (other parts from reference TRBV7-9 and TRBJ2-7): DTGVSQNPRHKITKRGQNVTFRCDPISEHNRLYWYRQTLGQGPEFLTYFQNEAQLEKSRLLSDRFSAERPKGSFSTLEIQRTEQGDSAMYLCASSLYLAGDYEQYFGPGTRLTVT.

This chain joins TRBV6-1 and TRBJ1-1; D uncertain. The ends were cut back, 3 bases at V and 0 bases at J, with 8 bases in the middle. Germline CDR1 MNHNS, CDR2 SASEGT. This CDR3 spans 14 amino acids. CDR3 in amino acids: CASSERSLNTEAFF. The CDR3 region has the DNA TGTGCCAGCAGTGAGCGATCACTGAACACTGAAGCTTTCTTT.

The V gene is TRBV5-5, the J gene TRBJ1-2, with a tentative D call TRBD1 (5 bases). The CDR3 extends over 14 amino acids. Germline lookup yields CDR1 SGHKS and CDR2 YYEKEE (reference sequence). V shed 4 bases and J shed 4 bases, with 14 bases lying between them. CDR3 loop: CASSPRDLGYGYTF. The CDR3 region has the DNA TGTGCCAGCAGCCCCAGGGATCTCGGCTATGGCTACACCTTC.

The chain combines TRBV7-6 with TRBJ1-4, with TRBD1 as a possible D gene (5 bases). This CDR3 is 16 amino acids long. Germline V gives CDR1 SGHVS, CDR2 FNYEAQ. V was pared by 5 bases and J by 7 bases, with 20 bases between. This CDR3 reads CASSPNKGQWSEKLFF. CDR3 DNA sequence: TGTGCCAGCAGCCCAAACAAGGGGCAGTGGAGTGAAAAACTGTTTTTT.

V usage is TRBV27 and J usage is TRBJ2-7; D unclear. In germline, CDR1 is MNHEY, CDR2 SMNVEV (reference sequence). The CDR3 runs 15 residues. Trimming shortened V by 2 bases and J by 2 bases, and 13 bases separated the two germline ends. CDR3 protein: CASSLPRTRAYEQYF. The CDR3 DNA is TGTGCCAGCAGTTTACCACGCACTCGCGCCTACGAGCAGTACTTC.

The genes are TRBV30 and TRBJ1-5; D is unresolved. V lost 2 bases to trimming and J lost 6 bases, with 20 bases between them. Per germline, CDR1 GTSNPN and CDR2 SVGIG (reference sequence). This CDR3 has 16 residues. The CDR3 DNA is TGTGCCTGGAGTCCACGGACTCAAGGTAGGAGTCAGCCCCAGCATTTT. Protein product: CAWSPRTQGRSQPQHF.

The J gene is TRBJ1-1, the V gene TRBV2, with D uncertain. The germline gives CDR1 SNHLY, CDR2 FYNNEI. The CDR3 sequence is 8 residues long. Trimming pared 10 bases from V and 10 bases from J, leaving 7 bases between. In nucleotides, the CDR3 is TGTGCCACTTCAGGAGCTTTCTTT. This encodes CATSGAFF. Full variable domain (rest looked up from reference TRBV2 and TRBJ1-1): EPEVTQTPSHQVTQMGQEVILRCVPISNHLYFYWYRQILGQKVEFLVSFYNNEISEKSEIFDDQFSVERPDGSNFTLKIRSTKLEDSAMYFCATSGAFFGQGTRLTVV.

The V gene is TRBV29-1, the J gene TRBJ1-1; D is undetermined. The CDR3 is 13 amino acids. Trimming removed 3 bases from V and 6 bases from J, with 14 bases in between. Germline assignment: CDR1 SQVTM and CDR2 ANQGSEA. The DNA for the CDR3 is TGCAGCGTTGAGGGAGAAGGGATGGCTGAAGCTTTCTTT. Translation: CSVEGEGMAEAFF. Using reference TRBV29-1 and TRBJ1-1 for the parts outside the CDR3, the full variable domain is SAVISQKPSRDICQRGTSLTIQCQVDSQVTMMFWYRQQPGQSLTLIATANQGSEATYESGFVIDKFPISRPNLTFSTLTVSNMSPEDSSIYLCSVEGEGMAEAFFGQGTRLTVV.

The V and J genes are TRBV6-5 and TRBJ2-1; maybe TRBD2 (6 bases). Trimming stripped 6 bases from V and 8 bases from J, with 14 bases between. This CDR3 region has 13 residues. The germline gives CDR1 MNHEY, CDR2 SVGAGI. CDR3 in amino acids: CASSREEGYEQFF. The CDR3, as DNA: TGTGCCAGCAGCCGCGAGGAGGGCTATGAGCAGTTCTTC.

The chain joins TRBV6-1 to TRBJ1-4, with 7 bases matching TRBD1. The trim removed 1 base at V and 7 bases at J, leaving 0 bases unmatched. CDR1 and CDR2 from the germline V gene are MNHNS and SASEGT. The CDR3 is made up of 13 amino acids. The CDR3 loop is CASSEGQGEKLFF. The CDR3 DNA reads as TGTGCCAGCAGTGAAGGACAGGGTGAAAAACTGTTTTTT.